This record covers a single TCR beta chain. One junction end does not reproduce the germline sequence, and a read error may be involved. These data belong to a study of metastatic and nonmetastatic thyroid tumors. Across the whole study: The comparison covered peripheral blood and tumor or nodule tissue in malignant and benign thyroid patients.

Each patient went into thyroid surgery without having received any treatment. Germline V gives CDR1 DFQATT, CDR2 SNEGSKA (reference sequence). The CDR3 runs to 13 residues. In the original processing: Differences in CDR3 between clinicopathological groups were drawn on to build a classifier intended to discriminate distant-metastatic papillary thyroid cancer patients. TCRdb ran MiXCR on the PCR reads. The authors' filters were not applied to this entry. The data contain about 12,000 clones, around 10% of them seen just once; the ten biggest clones take up roughly 33%. The V gene is TRBV20-1, the J gene TRBJ2-5; TRBD2 matches 8 bases. The TCR comes from a female donor with papillary thyroid cancer or a benign thyroid nodule (not recorded which). Some clones in this sample may be carry-over from other donors' samples. Sequencing was carried out using blood. The CDR3 spells CNALGLVGETQHF. CDR3 DNA: TGCAATGCCCTGGGACTAGTGGGGGAGACCCAGCACTTC.